The 24 T cell receptor beta chains below were found in one sample sequenced in a study of OX40 agonist ivuxolimab in advanced cancers. Assay used: immunoSEQ multiplex PCR; TCRdb lists only in-frame clones, some missing. Here the sample spans tens of thousands of clones, roughly nine tenths being singletons. The input for sequencing was CD4+ or CD8+ T cells sorted from blood, taken in a trial of the OX40 agonist ivuxolimab. The receptors derive from an adult with an advanced solid tumor such as melanoma, head and neck, liver or kidney cancer.

The rearrangement joins TRBV6-5 to TRBJ1-2, with 9 positions matching TRBD1. Losses at the gene ends were 4 bases for V and 7 bases for J; bases not matched to a gene: 7. The CDR3 loop spans 14 amino acids. Germline CDR1 and CDR2: MNHEY and SVGAGI. CDR3 DNA: TGTGCCAGCAGTTCGACAGGGGGAAGGAGTGGCTACACCTTC. Protein product: CASSSTGGRSGYTF.

This sequence joins TRBV2 and TRBJ2-1; 7 bases map to TRBD1. CDR3 length equals 14 residues. The germline V gene has CDR1 SNHLY and CDR2 FYNNEI. V shed 8 bases and J 3 bases; nucleotides not matched to a gene: 7. The DNA for the CDR3 is TGTGCCAGCCTTGACAGGGCTGGCTACAATGAGCAGTTCTTC. Amino acids: CASLDRAGYNEQFF.

The rearrangement joins TRBV18 to TRBJ2-5; 7 bases are a match to TRBD2. The J segment lost 2 bases and the V segment lost 3 bases, leaving 6 bases of the junction unmatched. CDR3 length equals 15 residues. Looked up from germline, CDR1 is KGHSH and CDR2 is LQKENI. CDR3 coding DNA: TGTGCCAGCTCACCCTCCGGGGGGAGTCAAGAGACCCAGTACTTC. Protein: CASSPSGGSQETQYF.

This clone was observed a handful of times. The chain combines TRBV9 with TRBJ2-2; no clear D. The CDR3 spans 13 residues. Trimming took off 1 base at V and 7 bases at J, with 8 bases between the two ends. Germline values: CDR1 SGDLS, CDR2 YYNGEE. The CDR3 coding sequence is TGTGCCAGCAGCGTAAGGAGAGGCGGGGAGCTGTTTTTT. This sequence encodes CASSVRRGGELFF.

This chain joins TRBV7-8 and TRBJ1-1; TRBD1 aligns across 10 bases. This CDR3 spans 15 amino acids. With V trimmed by 4 bases and J by 5 bases, 7 bases remained unmatched. The germline CDR1 and CDR2 sequences are SGHVS and FQNEAQ. CDR3 bases: TGTGCCAGCAGCTACGGACAGGGGGGAGGAACTGAAGCTTTCTTT. Protein: CASSYGQGGGTEAFF.

The genes are TRBV30 and TRBJ2-1; 9 bases map to TRBD2. The CDR3 has 14 residues. V shed 2 bases, J shed 9 bases, and the junction held 8 bases outside the gene matches. Germline CDR1 reads GTSNPN; CDR2 reads SVGIG (reference sequence). CDR3 nucleotide sequence: TGTGCCTGGAGTACCTTAGCGGGAGTAGGTGAGCAGTTCTTC. Translated: CAWSTLAGVGEQFF. The entire variable domain, with the rest obtained from reference TRBV30 and TRBJ2-1, is as follows: SQTIHQWPATLVQPVGSPLSLECTVEGTSNPNLYWYRQAAGRGLQLLFYSVGIGQISSEVPQNLSASRPQDRQFILSSKKLLLSDSGFYLCAWSTLAGVGEQFFGPGTRLTVL.

The rearrangement joins TRBV5-4 to TRBJ1-4; TRBD1 aligns across 11 bases. Looked up from germline, CDR1 is SGHNT and CDR2 is YYREEE (reference sequence). V trimming: 0 bases; J trimming: 7 bases; junction bases outside the gene matches: 2. The CDR3 extends over 15 amino acids. This CDR3 is CASSLGTGGFEKLFF. The CDR3 DNA reads as TGTGCCAGCAGCTTGGGGACAGGGGGCTTTGAAAAACTGTTTTTT.

This clone turned up a few times. The rearrangement joins TRBV19 to TRBJ1-5, with TRBD1 identical over 12 bases. Germline V lookup: CDR1 LNHDA, CDR2 SQIVND (reference sequence). CDR3 length equals 15 residues. The V gene end was trimmed by 7 bases and the J gene end by 6 bases; junction bases not matched to a gene: 7. CDR3 coding DNA: TGTGCCAGTAACCCCGGGACAGGGGGCCGTCAGCCCCAGCATTTT. Protein: CASNPGTGGRQPQHF.

The CDR3 region has the DNA TGTGCCAGCAGCTTAGCCGCAGGGACAGGTGAGCAGTTCTTC. It codes for CASSLAAGTGEQFF. The genes are TRBV7-2 and TRBJ2-1; 8 positions match TRBD1. The germline V gene has CDR1 SGHTA and CDR2 FQGNSA. J lost 9 bases, V lost 0 bases, and 4 bases had no gene match. This CDR3 comprises 14 residues.

V and J are TRBV5-6 and TRBJ1-2; D is possibly TRBD1 (5 bases). CDR1 SGHDT and CDR2 YYEEEE come from the germline V gene. Trimming took off 2 bases at V and 6 bases at J, with 5 bases between the two ends. This CDR3 spans 11 amino acids. For the CDR3, the DNA is TGTGCCAGCAGCTTCAGGGATGGCTACACCTTC. Residues: CASSFRDGYTF.

The V and J genes are TRBV5-1 and TRBJ1-6; D unresolved. The CDR3 spans 13 residues. Trimming took off 4 bases at V and 9 bases at J, with 11 bases between the two ends. Germline CDR1 SGHRS, CDR2 YFSETQ. CDR3 in amino acids: CASSNGLGSPLHF. In DNA form, the CDR3 reads TGCGCCAGCAGCAACGGATTAGGTTCACCCCTCCACTTT.

The chain is built from TRBV5-1 and TRBJ1-4; 10 bases line up with TRBD1. In germline, CDR1 is SGHRS, CDR2 YFSETQ. This CDR3 has 15 amino acids. V was pared by 3 bases and J by 8 bases, with 7 bases of the junction left unmatched. CDR3 protein: CASSWGQGKGEKLFF. CDR3 in DNA: TGCGCCAGCAGCTGGGGACAGGGGAAGGGAGAAAAACTGTTTTTT.

The V and J genes are TRBV10-3 and TRBJ2-3; no clear D gene. Per the germline V gene, CDR1 is ENHRY and CDR2 is SYGVKD. V was cut by 5 bases and J by 6 bases, with 9 bases left in between. The CDR3 is 12 amino acids. The CDR3 spells CAISRTTDTQYF. In DNA, the CDR3 is TGTGCCATCAGTCGAACCACGGATACGCAGTATTTT.

The chain employs TRBV12-2 and TRBJ2-5; the table calls TRBD1, which could not be checked here. TRBV12-2 is tagged as a pseudogene. This CDR3 spans 13 amino acids. For the CDR3, the DNA is TGTGCAAGTCGCTTAAGACAGAAAGAGACCCAGTACTTC. Residues: CASRLRQKETQYF.

The chain is built from TRBV6-5 and TRBJ2-7, with D possibly being TRBD1 (5 bases). V lost 4 bases and J 5 bases, leaving 9 bases between the germline ends. Germline CDR1 and CDR2: MNHEY and SVGAGI. This CDR3 is 12 amino acids long. The CDR3 loop is CASSSGFHEQYF. CDR3 coding DNA: TGTGCCAGCAGTTCAGGGTTCCACGAGCAGTACTTC.

This chain links TRBV15 with TRBJ2-3; 10 nucleotides align to TRBD2. The CDR3 is made up of 15 amino acids. Unmatched junction bases numbered 6, after V lost 5 bases and J lost 4 bases. CDR1 and CDR2 from the germline V gene are LNHNV and YYDKDF (reference sequence). The CDR3 nucleotides read TGTGCCACCAGCTACGCCCTAGCGGGAGCAGATACGCAGTATTTT. Residues: CATSYALAGADTQYF.

This chain connects TRBV15 to TRBJ1-5, with TRBD1 matching over 8 bases. CDR3 size: 15 residues. Germline V gene sequence: CDR1 LNHNV, CDR2 YYDKDF (reference sequence). After removal of 5 bases from V and 6 bases from J, the junction contained 9 bases not matched to a gene. The CDR3 is CATSGGQAAVQPQHF. The DNA for the CDR3 is TGTGCCACCAGCGGGGGACAGGCGGCGGTTCAGCCCCAGCATTTT. Looking up the rest from reference TRBV15 and TRBJ1-5 gives the full variable domain: DAMVIQNPRYQVTQFGKPVTLSCSQTLNHNVMYWYQQKSSQAPKLLFHYYDKDFNNEADTPDNFQSRRPNTSFCFLDIRSPGLGDTAMYLCATSGGQAAVQPQHFGDGTRLSIL.

The rearrangement links TRBV6-5 to TRBJ2-4, with D possibly TRBD1 on 6 matching bases. The germline V gene encodes CDR1 MNHEY and CDR2 SVGAGI. Trimming pared 4 bases from V and 10 bases from J, leaving 14 bases between. The CDR3 loop spans 13 amino acids. CDR3 DNA sequence: TGTGCCAGCAGTTCGCTACAGGGTCGGATTCAGTACTTC. The encoded protein is CASSSLQGRIQYF.

This chain joins TRBV4-2 and TRBJ1-3; no clear D gene. V was shortened by 0 bases and J by 4 bases, with 7 bases between the two germline ends. Per the germline V gene, CDR1 is LGHNA and CDR2 is YNFKEQ. CDR3 length: 14 amino acids. The CDR3 DNA reads TGTGCCAGCAGCCAAGATTTGAAAGGAAACACCATATATTTT. This gives the protein CASSQDLKGNTIYF.

CDR3 nucleotides: TGTGCCAGCAGTGAAAGGCGGACTAGCGGGAGCCCAGATACGCAGTATTTT. Its protein product is CASSERRTSGSPDTQYF. The chain employs TRBV6-1 and TRBJ2-3, with 13 bases identical to TRBD2. Germline trimming cut 2 bases from V and 4 bases from J; bases unmatched to any gene: 6. This CDR3 is built from 17 residues. Germline V gene data show CDR1 as MNHNS and CDR2 as SASEGT.

V is TRBV28 and J is TRBJ2-7, with a weak D call TRBD1 (6 bases). V was pared by 10 bases and J by 4 bases, with 14 bases between. Per the germline V gene, CDR1 is MDHEN and CDR2 is SYDVKM. This CDR3 has 12 amino acids. The chain's CDR3 is CATQGLRYEQYF. In nucleotides, the CDR3 is TGTGCCACACAGGGTCTCAGGTACGAGCAGTACTTC.

This chain joins TRBV11-3 and TRBJ2-5; perhaps TRBD2 as D (6 bases). The CDR3 runs 14 residues. The V gene's germline CDR1 is SGHNT and CDR2 YENEEA. Trimming shortened V by 5 bases and J by 4 bases, and 14 bases separated the two germline ends. The CDR3 DNA is TGTGCCAGCAGCCGCGGGACCCCAACAGAGACCCAGTACTTC. Translated: CASSRGTPTETQYF.

V usage is TRBV5-1 and J usage is TRBJ2-7; possibly TRBD2 for D (5 bases). The CDR3 runs 13 residues. The ends were cut back, 0 bases at V and 9 bases at J, with 13 bases in the middle. The germline V gene encodes CDR1 SGHRS and CDR2 YFSETQ. The CDR3, as DNA: TGCGCCAGCAGCTTGGCACCGAGCGGCGTGCAGTACTTC. This translates into CASSLAPSGVQYF.

The chain uses TRBV11-1 and TRBJ2-1, with D unclear. The ends were cut back, 2 bases at V and 4 bases at J, with 12 bases in the middle. The CDR3 covers 15 residues. Germline values: CDR1 SGHAT, CDR2 FQDESV (reference sequence). CDR3 residues: CASSLTPQTYNEQFF. DNA of the CDR3: TGTGCCAGCAGCTTAACCCCACAGACGTACAATGAGCAGTTCTTC.